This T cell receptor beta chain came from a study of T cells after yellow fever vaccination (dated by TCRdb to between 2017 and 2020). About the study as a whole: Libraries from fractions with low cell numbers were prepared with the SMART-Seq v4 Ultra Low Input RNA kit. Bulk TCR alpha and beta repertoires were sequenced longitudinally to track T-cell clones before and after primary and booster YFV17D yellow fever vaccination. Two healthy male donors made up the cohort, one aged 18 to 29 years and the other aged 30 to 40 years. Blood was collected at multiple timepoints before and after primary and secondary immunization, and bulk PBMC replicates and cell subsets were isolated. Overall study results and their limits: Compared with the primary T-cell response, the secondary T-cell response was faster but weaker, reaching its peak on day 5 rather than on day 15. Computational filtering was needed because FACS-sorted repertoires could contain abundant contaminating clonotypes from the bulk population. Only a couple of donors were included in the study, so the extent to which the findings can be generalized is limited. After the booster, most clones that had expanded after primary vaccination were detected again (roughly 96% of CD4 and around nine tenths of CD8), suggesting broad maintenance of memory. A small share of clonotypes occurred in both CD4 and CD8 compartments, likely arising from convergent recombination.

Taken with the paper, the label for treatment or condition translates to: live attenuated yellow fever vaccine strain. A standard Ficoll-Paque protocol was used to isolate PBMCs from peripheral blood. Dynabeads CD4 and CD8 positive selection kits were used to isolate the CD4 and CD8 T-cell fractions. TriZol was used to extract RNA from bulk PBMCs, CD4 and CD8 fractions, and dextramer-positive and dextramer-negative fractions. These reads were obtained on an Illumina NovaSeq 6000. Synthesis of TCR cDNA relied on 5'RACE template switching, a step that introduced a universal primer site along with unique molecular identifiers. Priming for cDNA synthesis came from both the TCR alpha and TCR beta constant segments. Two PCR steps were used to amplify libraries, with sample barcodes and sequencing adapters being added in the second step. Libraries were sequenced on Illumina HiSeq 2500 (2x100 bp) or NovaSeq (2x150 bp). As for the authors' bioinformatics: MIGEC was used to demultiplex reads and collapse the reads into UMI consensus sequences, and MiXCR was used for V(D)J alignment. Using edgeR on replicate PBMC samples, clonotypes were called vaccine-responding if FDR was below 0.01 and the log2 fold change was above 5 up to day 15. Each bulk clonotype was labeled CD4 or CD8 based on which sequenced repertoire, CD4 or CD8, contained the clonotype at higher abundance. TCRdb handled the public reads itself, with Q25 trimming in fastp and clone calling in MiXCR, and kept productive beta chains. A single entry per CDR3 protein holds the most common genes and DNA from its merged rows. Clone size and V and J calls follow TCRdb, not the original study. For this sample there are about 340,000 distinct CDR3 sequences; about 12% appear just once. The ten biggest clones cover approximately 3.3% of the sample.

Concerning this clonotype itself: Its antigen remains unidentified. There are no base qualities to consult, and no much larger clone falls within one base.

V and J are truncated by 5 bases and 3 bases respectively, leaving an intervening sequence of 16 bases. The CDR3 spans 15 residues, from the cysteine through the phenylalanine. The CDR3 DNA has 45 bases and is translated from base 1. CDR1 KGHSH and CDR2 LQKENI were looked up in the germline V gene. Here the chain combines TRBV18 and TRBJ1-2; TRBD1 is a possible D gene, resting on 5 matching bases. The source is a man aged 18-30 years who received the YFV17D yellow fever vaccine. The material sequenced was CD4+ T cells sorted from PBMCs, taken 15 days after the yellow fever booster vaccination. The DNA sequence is TGTGCCAGCTCAGCAGGCATCGGGGGAGACTATGGCTACACCTTC. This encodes CASSAGIGGDYGYTF.